Listed here are 15 T cell receptor beta chains from one sample, sequenced in a study of blood T cell repertoires in COVID-19. Method: immunoSEQ multiplex PCR; TCRdb's copy keeps in-frame clones and lacks some. The sample holds about 240,000 clones, around 82% seen once. The sequenced sample consisted of PBMCs or T cells enriched from blood (not recorded which). These receptors were taken from a woman in her thirties or forties who had been exposed to COVID-19.

The chain links TRBV30 to TRBJ1-5; D unclear. V lost 5 bases and J 1 base, leaving 9 bases between the germline ends. CDR3 length equals 13 residues. CDR1 GTSNPN and CDR2 SVGIG come from the germline V gene (reference sequence). CDR3 coding DNA: TGTGCCTGGGCCGGGTCCAGCAATCAGCCCCAGCATTTT. Amino acid sequence: CAWAGSSNQPQHF.

This chain links TRBV5-4 with TRBJ1-6; 8 bases match TRBD1. Per the germline V gene, CDR1 is SGHNT and CDR2 is YYREEE (reference sequence). The CDR3 consists of 14 residues. V was pared by 5 bases and J by 10 bases, with 8 bases of the junction left unmatched. The CDR3 DNA sequence: TGTGCCAGCAGAAACCGGACAGGGCTCTCACCCCTCCACTTT. As protein: CASRNRTGLSPLHF.

This clone turned up a few times. The chain is built from TRBV4-2 and TRBJ2-2; D ambiguous. V gave up 0 bases and J gave up 4 bases, with 3 bases separating them. The CDR3 loop spans 13 amino acids. From germline, CDR1 is LGHNA and CDR2 YNFKEQ. The DNA of the CDR3 is TGTGCCAGCAGCCAAGATAGCACCGGGGAGCTGTTTTTT. Its protein is CASSQDSTGELFF.

V usage is TRBV29-1 and J usage is TRBJ1-2; the D gene is possibly TRBD1 (5 bases). The germline V and J ends were trimmed by 4 bases and 6 bases, with 18 bases remaining between them. The CDR3 has 14 amino acids. Germline CDR1 is SQVTM and CDR2 is ANQGSEA. CDR3 in DNA: TGCAGCGTTGGGGATTCTAGGGGATTCGATGGCTACACCTTC. Its translation: CSVGDSRGFDGYTF.

The chain joins TRBV27 to TRBJ2-7; 7 bases match TRBD1. With V trimmed by 3 bases and J by 0 bases, 2 bases remained unmatched. This CDR3 comprises 14 residues. Per germline, CDR1 MNHEY and CDR2 SMNVEV (reference sequence). The CDR3 nucleotides read TGTGCCAGCAGTTTGAACAGGGGCTCCTACGAGCAGTACTTC. This gives the protein CASSLNRGSYEQYF.

The sample holds a few counts of this clone. V and J are TRBV28 and TRBJ1-6; D unresolved. Trimming stripped 3 bases from V and 10 bases from J, with 16 bases between. This CDR3 is built from 15 residues. The germline CDR1 and CDR2 sequences are MDHEN and SYDVKM. The CDR3 DNA follows: TGTGCCAGCAGTTTCGGGTCGGGATTTCGGTCACCCCTCCACTTT. It yields the protein CASSFGSGFRSPLHF.

Here the CDR3 reads CASTPAGGRNTEAFF. CDR3 DNA: TGCGCCAGCACCCCCGCAGGGGGAAGGAACACTGAAGCTTTCTTT. The rearrangement joins TRBV5-1 to TRBJ1-1; 7 bases are shared with TRBD1. The CDR3 runs 15 residues. V was pared by 6 bases and J by 1 base, with 9 bases of the junction left unmatched. CDR1 is SGHRS, CDR2 YFSETQ, per germline.

CDR3 sequence (DNA): TGTGCCAGCAGCTTGAGCAGTGCTAGCTCCTATAATTCACCCCTCCACTTT. Its protein is CASSLSSASSYNSPLHF. The chain recombines TRBV5-8 with TRBJ1-6; the D is unclear. The CDR3 contains 17 residues. V was trimmed by 1 base and J by 0 bases, leaving 11 bases between them. Germline assignment: CDR1 SGHTS and CDR2 YDEGEE.

This chain links TRBV3-1 (or the pseudogene TRBV3-2) with TRBJ1-2, with D possibly being TRBD1 (5 bases). Trimming pared 4 bases from V and 2 bases from J, leaving 14 bases between. The CDR3 consists of 15 residues. Germline V gene data show CDR1 as LGHDT and CDR2 as YNNKEL (reference sequence). CDR3 loop: CASSRRGSENYGYTF. The CDR3 DNA reads TGTGCCAGCAGCCGCCGGGGGTCAGAGAACTATGGCTACACCTTC.

The V call is TRBV6-5, the J call TRBJ2-7; 9 bases are a match to TRBD1. The CDR3 has 14 residues. The V segment lost 7 bases and the J segment 3 bases; nucleotides outside the gene matches: 7. From germline, CDR1 is MNHEY and CDR2 SVGAGI. The CDR3 reads CASMRDRDFYEQYF. CDR3 DNA: TGTGCCAGCATGCGGGACAGGGATTTCTACGAGCAGTACTTC.

The chain combines TRBV2 with TRBJ2-3; 7 bases align to TRBD2. With 8 bases clipped from V and 0 bases from J, the junction kept 5 bases outside the gene matches. This CDR3 is built from 14 residues. CDR1 and CDR2 from the germline V gene are SNHLY and FYNNEI. In DNA form, the CDR3 reads TGTGCCAGCCCCCGACTAGCCAGCACAGATACGCAGTATTTT. It codes for CASPRLASTDTQYF.

This clone was recorded a few times. This chain joins TRBV28 and TRBJ1-3, with a tentative D call TRBD1 (5 bases). Germline-derived CDR1 and CDR2 are MDHEN and SYDVKM. Trimming pared 8 bases from V and 4 bases from J, leaving 15 bases between. This CDR3 comprises 14 residues. CDR3 DNA sequence: TGTGCCAGCGTTAGGGCAGGGCACGGAAACACCATATATTTT. Translating it yields CASVRAGHGNTIYF.

V gene TRBV4-3 combines with J gene TRBJ2-2; tentatively, D is TRBD2 (5 bases). The V end was cut by 3 bases, the J end by 5 bases, with 16 bases between. CDR1 is LGHNA and CDR2 is YSLEER in the germline V gene. The CDR3 is 16 amino acids. CDR3 sequence reads: CASSQTYYPGTGELFF. DNA for the CDR3: TGCGCCAGCAGCCAGACATACTACCCGGGGACCGGGGAGCTGTTTTTT.

As for this clone: This specimen includes other DNA sequences encoding the same CDR3. The CDR3 DNA sequence: TGTGCCAGCAGCTCCGGGAACTATGGCTACACCTTC. Translating it yields CASSSGNYGYTF. J is TRBJ1-2 and V is TRBV6-2 or TRBV6-3; no clear D. The length of the CDR3 is 12 residues. CDR1 is MNHEY, CDR2 SVGEGT, per germline. The ends were cut back, 6 bases at V and 2 bases at J, with 7 bases in the middle.

The chain combines TRBV4-3 with TRBJ2-3; TRBD2 agrees at 8 bases. The germline V gene encodes CDR1 LGHNA and CDR2 YSLEER. The CDR3 loop spans 17 amino acids. With V trimmed by 4 bases and J by 0 bases, 9 bases remained unmatched. The CDR3 region has the DNA TGCGCCAGCAGCCCATCCGGGGGGGGCTATAGCACAGATACGCAGTATTTT. Translation: CASSPSGGGYSTDTQYF.